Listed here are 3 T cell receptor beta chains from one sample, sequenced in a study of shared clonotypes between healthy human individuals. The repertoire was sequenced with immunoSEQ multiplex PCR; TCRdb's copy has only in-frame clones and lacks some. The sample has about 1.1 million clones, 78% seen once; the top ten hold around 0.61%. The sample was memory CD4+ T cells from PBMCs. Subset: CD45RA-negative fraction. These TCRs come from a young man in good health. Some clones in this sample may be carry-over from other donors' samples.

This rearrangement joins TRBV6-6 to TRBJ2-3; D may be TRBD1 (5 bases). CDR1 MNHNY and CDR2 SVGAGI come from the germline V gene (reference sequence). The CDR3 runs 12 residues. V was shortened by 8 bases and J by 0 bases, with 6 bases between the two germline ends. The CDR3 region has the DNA TGTGCCAGCGGACATAGCACAGATACGCAGTATTTT. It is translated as CASGHSTDTQYF.

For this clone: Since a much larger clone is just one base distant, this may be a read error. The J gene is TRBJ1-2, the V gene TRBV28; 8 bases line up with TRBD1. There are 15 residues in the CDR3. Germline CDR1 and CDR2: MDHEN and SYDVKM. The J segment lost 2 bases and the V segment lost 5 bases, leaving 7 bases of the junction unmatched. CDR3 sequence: CASSPTGALNYGYTF. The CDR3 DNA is TGTGCCAGCAGTCCGACAGGGGCACTCAACTATGGCTACACCTTC.

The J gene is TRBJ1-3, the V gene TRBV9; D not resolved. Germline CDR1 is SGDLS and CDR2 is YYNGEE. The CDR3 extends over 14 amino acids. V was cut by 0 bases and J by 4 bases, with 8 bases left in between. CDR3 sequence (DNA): TGTGCCAGCAGCGTAGAGTGGTCGGGAAACACCATATATTTT. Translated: CASSVEWSGNTIYF.